Listed below are T cell receptor beta chains from one sample, sequenced in a study of T-cell memory formation after mild COVID-19. TCRdb reprocessed the 5' RACE reads via MiXCR and lists one record per CDR3 protein. The sample has 450,000 to 650,000 distinct CDR3 sequences, roughly 18% seen once. The specimen was PBMCs or a T cell subset sorted from them (not recorded which). The receptors come from an adult woman who had mild COVID-19 (a few samples of this study predate the infection). Cell type and time point are not known. CDR3s include the opening cysteine and the closing phenylalanine or tryptophan. Fields, in order: CDR3 protein, CDR3 DNA, V gene, J gene, D gene, clone size. D genes are given only for firm matches. Only some rows state a clone size, as once, few, many or a class for expanded clones.

CASSQSLVWGTDTQYF	TGTGCCAGCAGCCAAAGCCTCGTTTGGGGGACAGATACGCAGTATTTT	TRBV14	TRBJ2-3	NA	few
CATSDPTGGDSYNEQFF	TGTGCCACCAGTGATCCAACAGGGGGCGACTCCTACAATGAGCAGTTCTTC	TRBV24-1	TRBJ2-1	TRBD1	NA
CASSLPGTGVYEQYF	TGTGCCAGCAGCTTACCCGGGACAGGGGTTTACGAGCAGTACTTC	TRBV14	TRBJ2-7	TRBD1	few
CSAGKQSHYGYTF	TGCAGTGCTGGAAAACAGTCACACTATGGCTACACCTTC	TRBV20-1	TRBJ1-2	NA	NA
CASRIAGEGSVSETQYF	TGTGCCAGCAGGATAGCGGGAGAAGGGTCGGTGTCAGAGACCCAGTACTTC	TRBV7-8	TRBJ2-5	TRBD2	NA
CASSRGTAISYEQYF	TGCGCCAGCAGCCGCGGGACCGCTATCTCCTACGAGCAGTACTTC	TRBV5-1	TRBJ2-7	NA	few
CASSPPEGGQYF	TGTGCCAGCAGCCCCCCAGAGGGTGGGCAGTATTTT	TRBV7-3	TRBJ2-3	NA	few
CASSLAGLAATGELFF	TGTGCCAGCAGCTTAGCAGGCCTAGCGGCCACCGGGGAGCTGTTTTTT	TRBV7-2	TRBJ2-2	TRBD2	few
CASSRQYTGSNEKLFF	TGTGCCAGCAGCCGGCAATACACAGGGTCCAATGAAAAACTGTTTTTT	TRBV5-5	TRBJ1-4	NA	many
CASSLGEGLILFF	TGTGCCAGCAGCCTCGGAGAAGGGCTGATACTGTTTTTT	TRBV7-2	TRBJ1-4	NA	few
CASSRTSGAYEQYF	TGTGCCAGCAGCCGGACTAGCGGGGCCTACGAGCAGTACTTC	TRBV6-5	TRBJ2-7	TRBD2	NA
CSARDSRAGEGNTEAFF	TGCAGTGCTAGAGATAGTCGGGCAGGCGAAGGTAACACTGAAGCTTTCTTT	TRBV20-1	TRBJ1-1	NA	many
CASTRAGNGNTIYF	TGTGCCAGCACCCGGGCCGGGAACGGAAACACCATATATTTT	TRBV9	TRBJ1-3	NA	few
CATSREEGYNEQFF	TGTGCCACCAGCAGAGAGGAGGGCTACAATGAGCAGTTCTTC	TRBV15	TRBJ2-1	NA	few
CASSPRTVPDTGELFF	TGTGCCAGCAGCCCTCGGACAGTCCCGGACACCGGGGAGCTGTTTTTT	TRBV21-1	TRBJ2-2	NA	NA
CASRGTSRTDTQYF	TGTGCCAGCAGAGGGACTAGCAGGACAGATACGCAGTATTTT	TRBV6-4	TRBJ2-3	TRBD2	once
CASSQGRTLEQFF	TGCGCCAGCAGCCAAGGTAGGACTCTTGAGCAGTTCTTC	TRBV4-3	TRBJ2-1	NA	few
CSAVQENTEAFF	TGCAGTGCTGTCCAGGAGAACACTGAAGCTTTCTTT	TRBV20-1	TRBJ1-1	NA	NA
CASSKTGPSDGTGANTDTQYF	TGTGCCAGCAGTAAAACTGGCCCTTCCGACGGGACAGGGGCCAACACAGATACGCAGTATTTT	TRBV6-5	TRBJ2-3	TRBD1	NA
CASSFRQPNTEAFF	TGTGCCAGCAGTTTTAGACAGCCTAACACTGAAGCTTTCTTT	TRBV12-3/TRBV12-4	TRBJ1-1	NA	few
CASGTSPYEQYF	TGTGCCAGTGGGACGTCCCCCTACGAGCAGTACTTC	TRBV6-2/TRBV6-3	TRBJ2-7	NA	NA
CSAPLYRGEQETQYF	TGCAGTGCCCCCCTTTACCGGGGGGAGCAAGAGACCCAGTACTTC	TRBV20-1	TRBJ2-5	TRBD2	NA
CATGRQGSYEQYF	TGTGCCACCGGAAGACAGGGGTCCTACGAGCAGTACTTC	TRBV24-1	TRBJ2-7	TRBD1	NA
CASSPLGPGELFF	TGTGCCAGCAGCCCATTGGGGCCCGGGGAGCTGTTTTTT	TRBV5-5	TRBJ2-2	NA	NA
CASSLRPGVNIQYF	TGTGCCAGCAGCTTACGTCCAGGGGTGAACATTCAGTACTTC	TRBV7-9	TRBJ2-4	NA	NA
CASSKRQQNEKLFF	TGCGCCAGCAGCAAGCGACAGCAAAATGAAAAACTGTTTTTT	TRBV5-1	TRBJ1-4	NA	NA
CASSLQGRATYNEQFF	TGTGCCAGCAGCTTGCAGGGGAGGGCCACCTACAATGAGCAGTTCTTC	TRBV5-6	TRBJ2-1	NA	NA
CASSAGTEGGSYNEQFF	TGTGCCAGCAGTGCCGGGACGGAGGGGGGGTCCTACAATGAGCAGTTCTTC	TRBV12-3/TRBV12-4	TRBJ2-1	NA	few
CASSPPSGSNTGELFF	TGTGCCAGCAGCCCCCCTAGCGGGTCGAACACCGGGGAGCTGTTTTTT	TRBV7-9	TRBJ2-2	TRBD2	NA
CAIRGHSTYEQYF	TGTGCCATCAGGGGACACTCAACCTACGAGCAGTACTTC	TRBV10-3	TRBJ2-7	NA	NA
CSARDRGAAVDEQFF	TGCAGTGCTAGAGATCGGGGGGCGGCAGTCGATGAGCAGTTCTTC	TRBV20-1	TRBJ2-1	NA	NA
CASSLEASNVGGYTF	TGTGCCAGCAGCTTAGAGGCCTCTAACGTGGGAGGCTACACCTTC	TRBV7-3	TRBJ1-2	NA	NA
CASSSQNSGRVDTQYF	TGTGCCAGCAGCTCCCAAAATAGCGGGAGGGTCGATACGCAGTATTTT	TRBV7-8	TRBJ2-3	TRBD2	NA
CASSQDLLLGQFF	TGCGCCAGCAGCCAAGATCTCTTGCTGGGGCAGTTCTTC	TRBV4-1	TRBJ2-1	NA	NA
CASSLWVANTEAFF	TGTGCCAGCAGCTTGTGGGTGGCGAACACTGAAGCTTTCTTT	TRBV5-5	TRBJ1-1	NA	few
CASSLTLVAGNQPQHF	TGTGCCAGCAGTCTAACGTTGGTAGCCGGGAATCAGCCCCAGCATTTT	TRBV28	TRBJ1-5	NA	NA
CASSLDLWVGPFSYEQYF	TGCGCCAGCAGCTTGGATCTTTGGGTTGGGCCCTTCTCCTACGAGCAGTACTTC	TRBV5-1	TRBJ2-7	NA	NA
CASSALTGEGADTQYF	TGTGCCAGCAGCGCCCTGACTGGGGAGGGCGCAGATACGCAGTATTTT	TRBV7-8	TRBJ2-3	TRBD2	many
CASSQDPLALAMHEQFF	TGCGCCAGCAGCCAAGACCCCCTTGCCCTAGCGATGCATGAGCAGTTCTTC	TRBV4-1	TRBJ2-1	NA	few
CASSLSQGITGELFF	TGCGCCAGCAGCTTATCGCAGGGAATCACCGGGGAGCTGTTTTTT	TRBV5-1	TRBJ2-2	NA	NA
CASSRGLDPYNEQFF	TGTGCCAGCAGCCGAGGACTGGATCCCTACAATGAGCAGTTCTTC	TRBV14	TRBJ2-1	NA	NA
CASSRLETGGDEQFF	TGTGCCAGCAGCCGCCTTGAGACAGGGGGCGATGAGCAGTTCTTC	TRBV5-4	TRBJ2-1	TRBD1	NA
CASSQGGIGSADPNRNTEAFF	TGCGCCAGCAGCCAAGGCGGTATAGGGTCAGCAGATCCTAACAGGAACACTGAAGCTTTCTTT	TRBV4-1	TRBJ1-1	NA	few
CASRAVSAGGITDTQYF	TGCGCCAGCAGGGCGGTGTCGGCGGGGGGGATCACAGATACGCAGTATTTT	TRBV4-1	TRBJ2-3	TRBD2	NA
CASSALAVGTGELFF	TGCGCCAGCAGTGCCCTAGCGGTGGGCACCGGGGAGCTGTTTTTT	TRBV10-2	TRBJ2-2	TRBD2	few
CASASGGDTLFF	TGCGCCAGCGCCAGCGGAGGGGACACCCTGTTCTTT	TRBV5-1	TRBJ1-1	NA	NA
CASSLEGGTNTGELFF	TGTGCCAGCAGCTTGGAGGGCGGCACGAACACCGGGGAGCTGTTTTTT	TRBV5-4	TRBJ2-2	NA	NA